These 27 T cell receptor beta chains were sequenced from one sample in a study of TIL therapy for anti-PD-1-resistant metastatic lung cancer. Sequencing used immunoSEQ v3. Measured with immunoSEQ multiplex PCR; TCRdb has only the in-frame clones, and not every one. Seen here are about 50,000 clones, over 65% observed once, and the top ten hold less than 6.5%. The time point is: pre-treatment sample, taken before nivolumab and TIL therapy. The tumor samples were excised metastases, mostly pleural nodules or supraclavicular lymph nodes. The material was tumor tissue, obtained at baseline. Receptors originate from a person aged 25 to 79 with non-small cell lung cancer.

The V and J genes are TRBV1 and TRBJ1-1. TRBV1 is an annotated pseudogene. This CDR3 contains 13 residues. CDR3 region: CTSSHGGSTEAFF. The CDR3 DNA follows: TGCACCAGCAGCCACGGGGGGAGCACTGAAGCTTTCTTT.

This chain joins TRBV7-2 and TRBJ2-3; TRBD2 matches at 10 bases. CDR1 and CDR2 (germline): SGHTA, FQGNSA. V shed 0 bases and J 1 base; nucleotides not matched to a gene: 1. This CDR3 comprises 16 residues. The CDR3 sequence: CASSLAGTSGTDTQYF. The CDR3 DNA reads as TGTGCCAGCAGCTTAGCCGGGACTAGCGGCACAGATACGCAGTATTTT.

The chain carries TRBV7-2 and TRBJ2-3, with no clear D. The CDR3 is 14 amino acids. V shed 2 bases and J shed 1 base, with 7 bases lying between them. From germline, CDR1 is SGHTA and CDR2 FQGNSA. CDR3 nucleotide sequence: TGTGCCAGCAGCTTACGATCGGGCACAGATACGCAGTATTTT. Its protein is CASSLRSGTDTQYF.

This clone was detected only a few times. The rearrangement uses TRBV27 and TRBJ2-1; D possibly matches TRBD1 or TRBD2 (7 bases each). The V end lost 6 bases, the J end lost 9 bases, and 24 bases lay between the germline ends. Germline CDR1 MNHEY, CDR2 SMNVEV (reference sequence). The CDR3 has 16 amino acids. This CDR3 reads CASSGDSIGWGGEQFF. For the CDR3, the DNA is TGTGCCAGCAGCGGGGACAGTATAGGCTGGGGGGGTGAGCAGTTCTTC.

The gene calls are TRBV2 and TRBJ2-5; 13 bases are a match to TRBD2. Germline V gene lookup returns CDR1 SNHLY and CDR2 FYNNEI. The CDR3 is made up of 18 amino acids. The trim removed 6 bases at V and 5 bases at J, leaving 15 bases unmatched. This chain's CDR3 is CASRELAGGPVVRETQYF. In nucleotides, the CDR3 is TGTGCCAGCAGGGAACTAGCGGGGGGGCCGGTGGTTCGGGAGACCCAGTACTTC.

The rearrangement links TRBV6-5 to TRBJ2-2; D not certain. V lost 1 base to trimming and J lost 8 bases, with 8 bases between them. This CDR3 spans 13 amino acids. Germline V gene lookup returns CDR1 MNHEY and CDR2 SVGAGI. The CDR3 sequence: CASSYWGGGELFF. CDR3 DNA sequence: TGTGCCAGCAGTTACTGGGGTGGGGGGGAGCTGTTTTTT.

This clone has only a few counts. The chain uses TRBV28 and TRBJ2-5, with TRBD2 identical over 9 bases. The CDR3 extends over 16 amino acids. The V gene end was trimmed by 6 bases and the J gene end by 4 bases; junction bases not matched to a gene: 12. Per the germline V gene, CDR1 is MDHEN and CDR2 is SYDVKM. CDR3 nucleotide sequence: TGTGCCAGCAGACTAGAATTAGCGGGAGTAGGAGAGACCCAGTACTTC. Protein sequence: CASRLELAGVGETQYF.

This clone was counted between two and nine times. The chain recombines TRBV9 with TRBJ1-5; TRBD1 matches at 7 bases. The germline V gene encodes CDR1 SGDLS and CDR2 YYNGEE. The junction had 8 bases not matched to a gene; V was cut back by 4 bases and J by 7 bases. The CDR3 is 14 residues long. CDR3 in amino acids: CASSPTGFWQPQHF. Here the CDR3 DNA reads TGTGCCAGCAGCCCGACAGGGTTTTGGCAGCCCCAGCATTTT.

The chain links TRBV7-8 to TRBJ2-7; perhaps TRBD2 as D (7 bases). This CDR3 has 13 amino acids. Germline values: CDR1 SGHVS, CDR2 FQNEAQ. V lost 2 bases and J lost 7, with 12 bases in between. The DNA of the CDR3 is TGTGCCAGCAGCTTAAGGGGGGGTACTGAGCAGTACTTC. This sequence encodes CASSLRGGTEQYF.

V gene TRBV15 combines with J gene TRBJ2-2; 8 bases map to TRBD1. Germline values: CDR1 LNHNV, CDR2 YYDKDF (reference sequence). This CDR3 has 15 residues. The V and J ends lost 3 bases and 4 bases, in that order; junction bases with no gene match: 4. This chain's CDR3 is CATSRTGVGTGELFF. The CDR3, as DNA: TGTGCCACCAGCAGGACAGGGGTCGGCACCGGGGAGCTGTTTTTT. Based on the CDR3 plus reference TRBV15 and TRBJ2-2, the full variable domain is DAMVIQNPRYQVTQFGKPVTLSCSQTLNHNVMYWYQQKSSQAPKLLFHYYDKDFNNEADTPDNFQSRRPNTSFCFLDIRSPGLGDTAMYLCATSRTGVGTGELFFGEGSRLTVL.

The chain couples TRBV15 to TRBJ2-4; no reliable D call. The V end was cut by 6 bases, the J end by 0 bases, with 9 bases between. The CDR3 is made up of 14 amino acids. Germline assignment: CDR1 LNHNV and CDR2 YYDKDF (reference sequence). Here the CDR3 reads CATRAELAKNIQYF. For the CDR3, the DNA is TGTGCCACCAGAGCTGAGCTAGCCAAAAACATTCAGTACTTC. Based on the CDR3 plus reference TRBV15 and TRBJ2-4, the full variable domain is DAMVIQNPRYQVTQFGKPVTLSCSQTLNHNVMYWYQQKSSQAPKLLFHYYDKDFNNEADTPDNFQSRRPNTSFCFLDIRSPGLGDTAMYLCATRAELAKNIQYFGAGTRLSVL.

This clone was seen only a few times. This chain connects TRBV6-5 to TRBJ2-2, with TRBD2 as a possible D gene (7 bases). The CDR3 is made up of 15 amino acids. Germline CDR1 is MNHEY and CDR2 is SVGAGI. Trimming cost V 6 bases and J 8 bases, with 19 bases left between them. CDR3 nucleotides: TGTGCCAGCAGCAGACTGGGGGGGGCCGCAGGGGAGCTGTTTTTT. This sequence encodes CASSRLGGAAGELFF.

This clone has a single count. The gene calls are TRBV5-6 and TRBJ1-1; a possible D gene is TRBD1 (6 bases). V was shortened by 4 bases and J by 1 base, with 14 bases between the two germline ends. CDR1 SGHDT and CDR2 YYEEEE come from the germline V gene. There are 15 residues in the CDR3. The CDR3 nucleotides read TGTGCCAGCAGCGGGTGGACAGTTGGGAACACTGAAGCTTTCTTT. It specifies CASSGWTVGNTEAFF.

The chain links TRBV9 to TRBJ1-1; the match to TRBD1 covers 12 bases. The J segment lost 6 bases and the V segment lost 7 bases, leaving 7 bases of the junction unmatched. This CDR3 is built from 14 residues. Germline V gives CDR1 SGDLS, CDR2 YYNGEE. The CDR3 protein is CASGRGTGGSEAFF. DNA of the CDR3: TGTGCCAGCGGGAGGGGGACAGGGGGCTCTGAAGCTTTCTTT.

V gene TRBV7-9 combines with J gene TRBJ2-3; weak D call: TRBD2 (6 bases). The length of the CDR3 is 18 residues. The V end lost 4 bases, the J end lost 0 bases, and 20 bases lay between the germline ends. Per the germline V gene, CDR1 is SEHNR and CDR2 is FQNEAQ (reference sequence). The CDR3 here is CASSSDPLGEVSTDTQYF. DNA of the CDR3: TGTGCCAGCAGCTCGGACCCCCTAGGGGAGGTTAGCACAGATACGCAGTATTTT.

The chain carries TRBV5-6 and TRBJ1-6; tentative D call: TRBD1 (6 bases). The length of the CDR3 is 16 residues. Germline lookup yields CDR1 SGHDT and CDR2 YYEEEE. Between the trimmed V and J ends, which lost 3 bases and 2 bases, there was a span of 12 bases. CDR3 sequence: CASSSGASAYNSPLHF. CDR3 DNA: TGTGCCAGCAGCTCAGGGGCGAGCGCCTATAATTCACCCCTCCACTTT. The full variable domain, in which reference TRBV5-6 and TRBJ1-6 provide the parts outside the CDR3, is DAGVTQSPTHLIKTRGQQVTLRCSPKSGHDTVSWYQQALGQGPQFIFQYYEEEERQRGNFPDRFSGHQFPNYSSELNVNALLLGDSALYLCASSSGASAYNSPLHFGNGTRLTVT.

The chain combines TRBV6-1 with TRBJ2-7; perhaps TRBD1 as D (6 bases). CDR3 size: 15 residues. With 3 bases removed from V and 3 bases from J, the gap between germline ends came to 15 bases. Germline CDR1 and CDR2: MNHNS and SASEGT. The CDR3 DNA follows: TGTGCCAGCAGTGAGGGGGCAGTGCCATACTACGAGCAGTACTTC. This sequence encodes CASSEGAVPYYEQYF.

CDR3 loop: CASSLRQAYEQYF. The CDR3 coding sequence is TGTGCCAGCAGTTTACGGCAGGCCTACGAGCAGTACTTC. V gene TRBV27 combines with J gene TRBJ2-5; D gene unclear. Judging by the DNA end, TRBJ2-7 fits better; the J call may be wrong. CDR3 length equals 13 residues. Germline V gives CDR1 MNHEY, CDR2 SMNVEV (reference sequence).

The V call is TRBV6-1, the J call TRBJ1-3; TRBD1 matches at 10 bases. V shed 6 bases, J shed 1 base, and the junction held 3 bases outside the gene matches. Germline V gene sequence: CDR1 MNHNS, CDR2 SASEGT. The CDR3 totals 15 residues. CDR3 loop: CASRLDRGSGNTIYF. The CDR3 DNA is TGTGCCAGCAGACTGGACAGGGGGTCTGGAAACACCATATATTTT.

Points on this clone: The sample has other DNA sequences that encode this CDR3 too. V gene TRBV5-1 combines with J gene TRBJ2-2; TRBD2 might be the D (5 bases). Trimming stripped 5 bases from V and 0 bases from J, with 11 bases between. This CDR3 contains 15 residues. Per germline, CDR1 SGHRS and CDR2 YFSETQ. The CDR3: CASRPDGTNTGELFF. CDR3 DNA sequence: TGCGCCAGCAGGCCGGACGGGACGAACACCGGGGAGCTGTTTTTT.

The gene calls are TRBV10-3 and TRBJ2-7, with D possibly matching TRBD2 (5 bases). Germline loops: CDR1 ENHRY, CDR2 SYGVKD. With 4 bases removed from V and 5 bases from J, the gap between germline ends came to 12 bases. The CDR3 contains 13 residues. CDR3 protein: CAISGMSGNEQYF. CDR3 sequence (DNA): TGTGCCATCAGTGGCATGTCGGGGAACGAGCAGTACTTC.

The chain employs TRBV6-5 and TRBJ1-3; D is ambiguous. There are 16 residues in the CDR3. V was clipped by 2 bases and J by 4 bases, with 15 bases between them. Germline values: CDR1 MNHEY, CDR2 SVGAGI. The CDR3 sequence: CASSYDLPGSGNTIYF. The CDR3 nucleotides are TGTGCCAGCAGTTACGATCTTCCGGGGTCAGGAAACACCATATATTTT.

For this clone: Other DNA sequences in the sample encode the same CDR3. Written as DNA, the CDR3 is TGCGCCAGCAGCCAAGAAGGTTGGAATGAGCAGTTCTTC. Translated, it gives CASSQEGWNEQFF. The chain uses TRBV4-3 and TRBJ2-1; D is ambiguous. CDR1 is LGHNA, CDR2 YSLEER, per germline. This CDR3 spans 13 amino acids. Trimming removed 0 bases at V and 7 bases at J, with 7 bases between.

V is TRBV25-1 and J is TRBJ2-3; 12 bases match TRBD2. The CDR3 contains 18 residues. Germline V gives CDR1 MGHDK, CDR2 SYGVNS. Trimming took 3 bases from V and 2 from J; bases not matched to a gene: 9. In DNA, the CDR3 is TGTGCCAGCAGTGACACGGGACTAGCGGGCCCCCTCACAGATACGCAGTATTTT. This translates into CASSDTGLAGPLTDTQYF.

J is TRBJ2-1 and V is TRBV5-1; TRBD2 aligns across 12 bases. The V segment lost 0 bases and the J segment 6 bases; nucleotides outside the gene matches: 4. The CDR3 sequence is 16 residues long. Germline V gives CDR1 SGHRS, CDR2 YFSETQ. The CDR3 sequence: CASSLGASGRANEQFF. CDR3 DNA sequence: TGCGCCAGCAGCTTGGGAGCTAGCGGGAGGGCCAATGAGCAGTTCTTC.

As regards this clone: One end of the junction varies from germline; a read error may be responsible. The chain recombines TRBV2 with TRBJ1-4; D uncertain. Per germline, CDR1 SNHLY and CDR2 FYNNEI. The CDR3 has 12 amino acids. This CDR3 reads CASTQRPRTYVF. The CDR3 nucleotides read TGTGCCAGCACCCAGAGACCCAGGACCTACGTGTTT. Using reference TRBV2 and TRBJ1-4 for the parts outside the CDR3, the full variable domain is EPEVTQTPSHQVTQMGQEVILRCVPISNHLYFYWYRQILGQKVEFLVSFYNNEISEKSEIFDDQFSVERPDGSNFTLKIRSTKLEDSAMYFCASTQRPRTYVFGSGTQLSVL.

The CDR3 DNA reads TGTGCCTGGATGGAGGCCTACGAGCAGTACTTC. Protein sequence: CAWMEAYEQYF. The chain is built from TRBV30 and TRBJ2-7; TRBD2 might be the D (5 bases). The V gene's germline CDR1 is GTSNPN and CDR2 SVGIG (reference sequence). The CDR3 is made up of 11 amino acids. The V gene lost 4 bases and the J gene lost 2 bases, with 6 bases spanning the gap.